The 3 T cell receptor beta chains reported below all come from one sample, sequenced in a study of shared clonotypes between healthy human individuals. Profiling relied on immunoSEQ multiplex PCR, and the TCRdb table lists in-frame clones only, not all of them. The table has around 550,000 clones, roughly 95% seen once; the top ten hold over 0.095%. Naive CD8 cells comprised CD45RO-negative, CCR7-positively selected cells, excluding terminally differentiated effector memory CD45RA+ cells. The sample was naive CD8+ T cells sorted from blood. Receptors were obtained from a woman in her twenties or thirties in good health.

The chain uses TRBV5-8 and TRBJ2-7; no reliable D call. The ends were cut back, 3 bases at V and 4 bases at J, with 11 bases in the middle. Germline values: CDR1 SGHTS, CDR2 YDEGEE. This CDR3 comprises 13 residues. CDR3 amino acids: CASSWVWGYEQYF. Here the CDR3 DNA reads TGTGCCAGCAGCTGGGTGTGGGGTTACGAGCAGTACTTC.

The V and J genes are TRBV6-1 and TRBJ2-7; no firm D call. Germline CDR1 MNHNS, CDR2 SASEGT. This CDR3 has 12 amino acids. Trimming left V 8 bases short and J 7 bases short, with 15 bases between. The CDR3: CASSPDAVEQYF. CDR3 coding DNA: TGTGCCAGCTCCCCCGATGCCGTGGAGCAGTACTTC.

CDR3 in amino acids: CASALAGFYEQYF. CDR3 bases: TGTGCCAGCGCCCTAGCGGGATTCTACGAGCAGTACTTC. The chain links TRBV11-2 to TRBJ2-7; 9 bases align to TRBD2. The length of the CDR3 is 13 residues. With 8 bases clipped from V and 3 bases from J, the junction kept 5 bases outside the gene matches. CDR1 and CDR2 from the germline V gene are SGHAT and FQNNGV.